What follows are 10 T cell receptor beta chains derived from one specimen sequenced in a study of T cells in Graves' hyperthyroidism and ophthalmopathy. RNA transcripts were the template for amplifying TCR beta CDR3 regions. HTBI primers were used for first-round RT-PCR of the TCR CDR3. One entry per CDR3 protein results from TCRdb running MiXCR on the multiplex PCR reads. The repertoire includes 460,000 or so distinct CDR3 sequences, about an eighth of them detected once, and 15% to 20% sits in the top ten. The sequencing sample was made of blood. The receptors derive from a woman between 18 and 29 years old with Graves' hyperthyroidism.

In its sample, this clonotype was seen many times. CDR3: CASSYSLGLDEQYV. The DNA of the CDR3 is TGTGCCAGCAGTTACTCGCTGGGGCTCGACGAGCAGTACGTC. This chain joins TRBV6-5 and TRBJ2-7; maybe TRBD1 (5 bases). Trimming took off 0 bases at V and 5 bases at J, with 11 bases between the two ends. Germline-derived CDR1 and CDR2 are MNHEY and SVGAGI. The CDR3 covers 14 residues.

This clonotype was seen repeatedly, ten times or more. The CDR3 nucleotides are TGTGCCAGCAGTGAAGCGCTTCTAGGCAGGGCGGACACTGAAGCTTTCTTT. It is translated as CASSEALLGRADTEAFF. V is TRBV2 and J is TRBJ1-1; TRBD1 is a possible D gene (5 bases). Trimming removed 0 bases from V and 3 bases from J, with 17 bases in between. The CDR3 length is 17 residues. Germline V CDR1 and CDR2: SNHLY, FYNNEI.

The table lists this clonotype with a few counts. The J gene is TRBJ2-5, the V gene TRBV7-3; D may match TRBD1 or TRBD2 (5 bases each). The CDR3 is 16 amino acids. The germline V and J ends were trimmed by 1 base and 7 bases, with 19 bases remaining between them. Per the germline V gene, CDR1 is SGHTA and CDR2 is FQGTGA. The DNA of the CDR3 is TGTGCCAGCAGCTTAATTCCCGGGACCTCCCAGGGGACCCAGTACTTC. Its protein product is CASSLIPGTSQGTQYF.

This clonotype was seen at least ten times. The chain employs TRBV12-3 or TRBV12-4 and TRBJ2-1, with 7 bases aligning to TRBD2. CDR3 length equals 18 residues. With 2 bases clipped from V and 0 bases from J, the junction kept 10 bases outside the gene matches. CDR3 bases: TGTGCCAGCAGTTTAATGGGGCTAGCGGCTAGCTCCTACAATGAGCAGTTCTTC. Protein: CASSLMGLAASSYNEQFF.

The chain joins TRBV7-9 to TRBJ2-1, with D possibly being TRBD2 (6 bases). CDR3 length: 15 residues. Germline CDR1 reads SEHNR; CDR2 reads FQNEAQ (reference sequence). The V end was cut by 4 bases, the J end by 1 base, with 11 bases between. CDR3 residues: CASSSAGTSYNEQFF. The CDR3 bases are TGTGCCAGCAGCTCGGCGGGAACGTCCTACAATGAGCAGTTCTTC.

A note on this clonotype: A read error may be the cause here, since a much bigger clone is one base away. The V gene is TRBV6-5, the J gene TRBJ1-6; 8 bases match TRBD1. CDR1 is MNHEY, CDR2 SVGAGI, per germline. The CDR3 covers 15 residues. CDR3 coding DNA: TGTGCCTGCAGTTACTCGGACAGGGTGGACTCACCCCTCCACTTT. Amino acids: CACSYSDRVDSPLHF.

This clonotype was counted a few times. The chain links TRBV4-2 to TRBJ2-3, with TRBD2 identical over 10 bases. V shed 4 bases, J shed 5 bases, and the junction held 6 bases outside the gene matches. Germline CDR1 reads LGHNA; CDR2 reads YNFKEQ. The length of the CDR3 is 15 residues. CDR3 residues: CASSPTSGMVDTQYF. In nucleotides, the CDR3 is TGTGCCAGCAGCCCCACTAGCGGGATGGTAGATACGCAGTATTTT.

The rearrangement links TRBV14 to TRBJ2-1; 10 bases are a match to TRBD1. Germline assignment: CDR1 SGHDN and CDR2 FVKESK. J gave up 4 bases and V 0 bases, and 9 bases lay outside the gene matches. There are 18 residues in the CDR3. The CDR3 is CASSQEGFRDRGYNEQFF. CDR3 nucleotides: TGTGCCAGCAGCCAAGAGGGATTCCGGGACAGGGGATACAATGAGCAGTTCTTC.

There are many counts of this clonotype. This chain connects TRBV7-3 to TRBJ1-1; D ambiguous. The germline V gene encodes CDR1 SGHTA and CDR2 FQGTGA. V lost 0 bases and J lost 2, with 7 bases in between. The length of the CDR3 is 14 residues. CDR3 residues: CASSLTGSNTEAFF. The CDR3 coding sequence is TGTGCCAGCAGCTTAACCGGATCAAACACTGAAGCTTTCTTT.

This clonotype was picked up many times. This chain joins TRBV27 and TRBJ1-1; D gene unclear. The ends were cut back, 3 bases at V and 5 bases at J, with 19 bases in the middle. The CDR3 contains 16 residues. Germline loops: CDR1 MNHEY, CDR2 SMNVEV (reference sequence). The CDR3 DNA reads TGTGCCAGCAGTTTGGGAGCAGGTCGTTTGGGGACTGAAGCTTTCTTT. Its translation is CASSLGAGRLGTEAFF.